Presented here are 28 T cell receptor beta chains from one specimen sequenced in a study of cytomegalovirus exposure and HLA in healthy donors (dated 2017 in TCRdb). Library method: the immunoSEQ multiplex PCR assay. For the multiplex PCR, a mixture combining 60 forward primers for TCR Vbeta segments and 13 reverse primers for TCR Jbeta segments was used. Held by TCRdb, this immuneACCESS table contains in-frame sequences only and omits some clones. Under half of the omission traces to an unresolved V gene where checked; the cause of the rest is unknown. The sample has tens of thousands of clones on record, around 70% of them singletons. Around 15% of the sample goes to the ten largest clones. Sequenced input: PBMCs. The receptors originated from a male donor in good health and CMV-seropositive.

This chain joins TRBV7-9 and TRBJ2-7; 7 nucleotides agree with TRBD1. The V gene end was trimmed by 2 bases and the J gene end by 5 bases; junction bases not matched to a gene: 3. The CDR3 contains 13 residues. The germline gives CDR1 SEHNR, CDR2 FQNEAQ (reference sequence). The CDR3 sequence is CASSLTGEHEQYF. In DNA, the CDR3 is TGTGCCAGCAGCTTAACAGGGGAACACGAGCAGTACTTC. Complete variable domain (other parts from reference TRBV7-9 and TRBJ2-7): DTGVSQNPRHKITKRGQNVTFRCDPISEHNRLYWYRQTLGQGPEFLTYFQNEAQLEKSRLLSDRFSAERPKGSFSTLEIQRTEQGDSAMYLCASSLTGEHEQYFGPGTRLTVT.

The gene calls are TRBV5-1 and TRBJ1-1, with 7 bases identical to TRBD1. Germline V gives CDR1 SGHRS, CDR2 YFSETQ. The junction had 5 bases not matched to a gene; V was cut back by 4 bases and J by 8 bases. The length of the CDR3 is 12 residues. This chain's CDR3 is CASSPGTVEAFF. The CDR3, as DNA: TGCGCCAGCAGCCCCGGGACAGTCGAAGCTTTCTTT.

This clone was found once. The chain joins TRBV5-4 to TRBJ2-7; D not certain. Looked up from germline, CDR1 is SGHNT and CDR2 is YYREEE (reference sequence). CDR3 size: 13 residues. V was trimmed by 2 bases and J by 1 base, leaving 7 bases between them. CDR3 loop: CASSFGVSYEQYF. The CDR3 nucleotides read TGTGCCAGCAGCTTTGGAGTTTCCTACGAGCAGTACTTC.

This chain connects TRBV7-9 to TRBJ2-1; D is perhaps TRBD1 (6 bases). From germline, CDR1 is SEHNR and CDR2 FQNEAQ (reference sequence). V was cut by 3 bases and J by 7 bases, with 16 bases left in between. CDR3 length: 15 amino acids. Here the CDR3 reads CASSFEQGGRNEQFF. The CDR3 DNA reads TGTGCCAGCAGCTTCGAACAGGGTGGACGGAATGAGCAGTTCTTC.

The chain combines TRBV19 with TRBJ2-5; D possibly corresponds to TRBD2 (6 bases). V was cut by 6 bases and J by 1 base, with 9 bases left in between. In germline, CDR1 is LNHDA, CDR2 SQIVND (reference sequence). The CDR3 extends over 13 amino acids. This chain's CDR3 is CASSWRGQETQYF. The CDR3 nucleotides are TGTGCCAGTAGCTGGAGGGGCCAAGAGACCCAGTACTTC.

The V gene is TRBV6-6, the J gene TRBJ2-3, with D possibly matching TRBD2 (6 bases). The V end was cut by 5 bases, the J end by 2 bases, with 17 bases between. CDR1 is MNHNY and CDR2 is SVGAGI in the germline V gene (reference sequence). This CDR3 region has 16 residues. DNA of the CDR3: TGTGCCAGCAGTCCCCGTGGAGGGATGGTCACAGATACGCAGTATTTT. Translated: CASSPRGGMVTDTQYF.

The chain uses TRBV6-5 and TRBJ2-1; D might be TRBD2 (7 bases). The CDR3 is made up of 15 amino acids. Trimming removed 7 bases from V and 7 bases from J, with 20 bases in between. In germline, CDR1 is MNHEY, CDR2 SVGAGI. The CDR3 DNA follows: TGTGCCAGCATGTTCCGGGGGGCCCAGGGGAATGAGCAGTTCTTC. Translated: CASMFRGAQGNEQFF.

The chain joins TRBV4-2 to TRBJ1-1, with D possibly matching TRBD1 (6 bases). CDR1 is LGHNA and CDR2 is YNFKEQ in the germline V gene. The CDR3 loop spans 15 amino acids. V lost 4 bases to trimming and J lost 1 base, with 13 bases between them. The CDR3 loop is CASSREGQRNTEAFF. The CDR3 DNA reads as TGTGCCAGCAGCCGGGAGGGACAAAGGAACACTGAAGCTTTCTTT.

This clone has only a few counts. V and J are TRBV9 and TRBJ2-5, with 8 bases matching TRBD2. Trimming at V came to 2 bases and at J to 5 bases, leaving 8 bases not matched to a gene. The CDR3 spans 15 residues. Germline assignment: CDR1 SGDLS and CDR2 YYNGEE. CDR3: CASSVAGGAKETQYF. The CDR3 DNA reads TGTGCCAGCAGCGTCGCCGGGGGGGCAAAGGAGACCCAGTACTTC.

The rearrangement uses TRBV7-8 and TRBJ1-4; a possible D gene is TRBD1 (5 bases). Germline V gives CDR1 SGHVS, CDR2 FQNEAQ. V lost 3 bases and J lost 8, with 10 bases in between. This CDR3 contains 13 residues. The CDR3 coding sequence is TGTGCCAGCAGCTTCGCACGACAGGAAAAACTGTTTTTT. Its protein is CASSFARQEKLFF.

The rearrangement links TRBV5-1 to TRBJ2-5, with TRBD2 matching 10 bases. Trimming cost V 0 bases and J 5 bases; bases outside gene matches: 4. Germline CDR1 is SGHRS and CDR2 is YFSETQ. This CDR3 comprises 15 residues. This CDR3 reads CASSLVLAGAETQYF. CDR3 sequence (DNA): TGCGCCAGCAGCTTGGTGCTAGCGGGAGCTGAGACCCAGTACTTC.

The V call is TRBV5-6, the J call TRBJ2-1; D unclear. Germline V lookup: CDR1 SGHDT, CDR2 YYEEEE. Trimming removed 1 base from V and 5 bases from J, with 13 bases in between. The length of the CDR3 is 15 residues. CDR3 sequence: CASSLLPGSNNEQFF. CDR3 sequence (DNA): TGTGCCAGCAGCTTGTTGCCAGGATCGAACAATGAGCAGTTCTTC.

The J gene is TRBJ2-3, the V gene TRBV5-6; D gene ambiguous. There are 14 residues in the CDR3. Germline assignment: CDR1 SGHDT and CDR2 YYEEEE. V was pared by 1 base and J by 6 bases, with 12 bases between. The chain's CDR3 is CASSLFQVRDTQYF. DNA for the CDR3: TGTGCCAGCAGCTTGTTCCAGGTCAGGGATACGCAGTATTTT. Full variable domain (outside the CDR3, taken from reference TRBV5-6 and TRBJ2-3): DAGVTQSPTHLIKTRGQQVTLRCSPKSGHDTVSWYQQALGQGPQFIFQYYEEEERQRGNFPDRFSGHQFPNYSSELNVNALLLGDSALYLCASSLFQVRDTQYFGPGTRLTVL.

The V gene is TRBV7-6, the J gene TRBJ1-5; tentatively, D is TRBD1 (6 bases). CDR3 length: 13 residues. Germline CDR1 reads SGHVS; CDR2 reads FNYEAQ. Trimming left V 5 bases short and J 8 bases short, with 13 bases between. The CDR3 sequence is CASSPDSREPQHF. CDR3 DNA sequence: TGTGCCAGCAGCCCGGACAGTAGGGAGCCCCAGCATTTT.

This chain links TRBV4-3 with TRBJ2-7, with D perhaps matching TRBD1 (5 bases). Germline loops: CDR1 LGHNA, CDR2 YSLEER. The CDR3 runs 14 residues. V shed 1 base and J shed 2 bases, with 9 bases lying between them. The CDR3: CASSQVDSAYEQYF. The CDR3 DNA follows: TGCGCCAGCAGCCAAGTTGACAGCGCCTACGAGCAGTACTTC.

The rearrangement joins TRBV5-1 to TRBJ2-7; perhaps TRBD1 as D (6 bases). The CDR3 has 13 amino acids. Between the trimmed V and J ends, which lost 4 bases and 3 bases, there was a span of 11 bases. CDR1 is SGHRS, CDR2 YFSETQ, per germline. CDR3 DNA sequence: TGCGCCAGCAGCCCCGGACAGATCTACGAGCAGTACTTC. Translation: CASSPGQIYEQYF.

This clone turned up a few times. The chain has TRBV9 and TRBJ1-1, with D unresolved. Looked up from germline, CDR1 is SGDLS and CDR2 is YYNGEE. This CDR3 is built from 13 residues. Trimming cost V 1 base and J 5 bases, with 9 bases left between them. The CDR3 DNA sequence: TGTGCCAGCAGCGTAACGGGTAAGACTGAAGCTTTCTTT. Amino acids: CASSVTGKTEAFF.

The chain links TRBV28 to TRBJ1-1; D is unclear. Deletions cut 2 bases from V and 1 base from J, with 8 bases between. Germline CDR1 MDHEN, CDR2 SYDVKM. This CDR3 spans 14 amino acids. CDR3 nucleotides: TGTGCCAGCAGTTTACCCGGGTGGAACACTGAAGCTTTCTTT. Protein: CASSLPGWNTEAFF.

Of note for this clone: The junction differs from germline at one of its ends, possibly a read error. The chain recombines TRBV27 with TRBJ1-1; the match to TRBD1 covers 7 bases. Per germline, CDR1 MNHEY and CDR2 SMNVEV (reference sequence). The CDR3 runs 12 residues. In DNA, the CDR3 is TGTGCCAGCAGTTCGACAGGGACTGAAACTTTCTTT. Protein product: CASSSTGTETFF.

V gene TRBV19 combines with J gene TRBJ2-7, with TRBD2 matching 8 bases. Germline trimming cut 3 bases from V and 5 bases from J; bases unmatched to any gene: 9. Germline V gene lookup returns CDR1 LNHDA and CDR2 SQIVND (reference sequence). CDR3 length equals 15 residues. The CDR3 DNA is TGTGCCAGTAGTATCGTCCCGGGGGGGCAGAACGAGCAGTACTTC. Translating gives CASSIVPGGQNEQYF.

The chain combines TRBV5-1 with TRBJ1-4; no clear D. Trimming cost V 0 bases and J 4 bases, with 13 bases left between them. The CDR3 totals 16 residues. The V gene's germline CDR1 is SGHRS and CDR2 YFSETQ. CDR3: CASSLGSARGNEKLFF. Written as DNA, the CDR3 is TGCGCCAGCAGCTTGGGATCGGCGCGGGGTAATGAAAAACTGTTTTTT.

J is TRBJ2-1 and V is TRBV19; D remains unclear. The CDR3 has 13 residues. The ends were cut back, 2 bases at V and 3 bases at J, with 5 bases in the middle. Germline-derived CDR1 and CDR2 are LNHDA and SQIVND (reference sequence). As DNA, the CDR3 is TGTGCCAGTAGTATAAACAGCTACAATGAGCAGTTCTTC. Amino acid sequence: CASSINSYNEQFF.

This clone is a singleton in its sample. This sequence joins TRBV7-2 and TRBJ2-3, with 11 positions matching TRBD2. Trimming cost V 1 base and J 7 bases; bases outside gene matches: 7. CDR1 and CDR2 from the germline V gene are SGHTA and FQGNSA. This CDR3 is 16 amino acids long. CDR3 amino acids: CASSLVASGGSNTQYF. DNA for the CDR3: TGTGCCAGCAGCTTAGTAGCTAGCGGGGGGTCGAATACGCAGTATTTT.

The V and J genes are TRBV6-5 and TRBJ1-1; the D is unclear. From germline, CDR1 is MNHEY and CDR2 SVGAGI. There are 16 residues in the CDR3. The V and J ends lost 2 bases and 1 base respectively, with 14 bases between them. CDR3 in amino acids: CASSYGRVQTNTEAFF. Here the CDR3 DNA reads TGTGCCAGCAGTTACGGGAGGGTGCAAACGAACACTGAAGCTTTCTTT.

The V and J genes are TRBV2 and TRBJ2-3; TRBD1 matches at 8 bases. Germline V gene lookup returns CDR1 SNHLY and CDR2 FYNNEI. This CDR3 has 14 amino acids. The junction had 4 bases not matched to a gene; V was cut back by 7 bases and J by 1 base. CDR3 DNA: TGTGCCAGCATGCAGGACAGGGGCACAGATACGCAGTATTTT. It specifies CASMQDRGTDTQYF.

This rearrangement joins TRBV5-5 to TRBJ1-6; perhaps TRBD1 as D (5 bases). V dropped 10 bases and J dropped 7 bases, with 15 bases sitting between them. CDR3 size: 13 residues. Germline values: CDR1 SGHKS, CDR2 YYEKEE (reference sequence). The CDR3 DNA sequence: TGTGCCGGACATTTGGATCAGAATTCACCCCTCCACTTT. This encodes CAGHLDQNSPLHF.

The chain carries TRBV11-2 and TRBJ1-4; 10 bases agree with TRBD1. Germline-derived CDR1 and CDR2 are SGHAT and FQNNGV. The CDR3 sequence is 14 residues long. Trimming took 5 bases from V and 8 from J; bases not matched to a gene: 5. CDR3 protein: CASSRDRGSEKLFF. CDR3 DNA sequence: TGTGCCAGCAGCCGGGACAGGGGCAGCGAAAAACTGTTTTTT.

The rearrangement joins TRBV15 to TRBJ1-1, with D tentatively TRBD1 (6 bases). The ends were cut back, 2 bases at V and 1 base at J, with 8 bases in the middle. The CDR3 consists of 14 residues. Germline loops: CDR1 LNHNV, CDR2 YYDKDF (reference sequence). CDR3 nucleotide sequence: TGTGCCACCAGCAGACCCAGGGGGAACACTGAAGCTTTCTTT. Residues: CATSRPRGNTEAFF.